This T cell receptor (beta chain) was observed in a study of shared clonotypes between healthy human individuals. Study-wide context: Each donor's CD4 naive and CD4 memory cells filled three plates apiece, CD8 naive two, and CD8 memory one. Notes on the study in general: Naive subsets tended to show greater estimated richness than memory subsets. It was expected that sequencing depth would affect clonotype sharing among donors. Shared clonotypes across all four donors exceeded non-shared ones in generation probability.

CDR3 size: 14 residues. Germline-derived CDR1 and CDR2 are SGHAT and FQNNGV. The germline V and J ends were trimmed by 4 bases and 3 bases, with 9 bases remaining between them. CD45RO negativity and positive selection for CCR7 defined naive CD8 cells, a population that excluded terminally differentiated effector memory CD45RA+ cells. As to this clone: Its antigen is not known.

TCRdb keeps only in-frame clones here, not all; method: immunoSEQ multiplex PCR. The data show roughly 1,800,000 clones, approximately 95% seen once. The sample was naive CD8+ T cells sorted from blood. The sequence came from a man between 18 and 35 years old in good health. The chain has TRBV11-2 and TRBJ2-2; D possibly matches TRBD1 or TRBD2 (6 bases each). The CDR3 here is CASSWRGDTGELFF. Written as DNA, the CDR3 is TGTGCCAGCAGCTGGAGGGGGGACACCGGGGAGCTGTTTTTT.